Below, 28 T cell receptor beta chains from the same sample are listed, as sequenced in a study of OX40 agonist ivuxolimab in advanced cancers. The assay was immunoSEQ multiplex PCR, and TCRdb's table has in-frame clones only and misses some. The sample has over 70,000 clones; approximately 90% are singletons. Sample: CD4+ or CD8+ T cells sorted from blood, taken in a trial of the OX40 agonist ivuxolimab. These receptors were obtained from an adult with an advanced solid tumor such as melanoma, head and neck, liver or kidney cancer.

The chain carries TRBV28 and TRBJ2-1, with 8 positions matching TRBD1. The germline gives CDR1 MDHEN, CDR2 SYDVKM. The CDR3 is 15 amino acids. J gave up 4 bases and V 5 bases, and 7 bases lay outside the gene matches. In nucleotides, the CDR3 is TGTGCCAGCAGTCCCGGGACAGGAACATACAATGAGCAGTTCTTC. Its protein product is CASSPGTGTYNEQFF.

This sequence joins TRBV28 and TRBJ2-7; 8 bases align to TRBD2. The CDR3 length is 14 residues. Germline CDR1 is MDHEN and CDR2 is SYDVKM. The ends lost 3 bases at V and 3 bases at J; junction bases unmatched: 4. The CDR3 here is CASSFSGTGYEQYF. The CDR3 coding sequence is TGTGCCAGCAGTTTTAGCGGGACTGGCTACGAGCAGTACTTC.

This rearrangement joins TRBV4-1 to TRBJ2-7; D unclear. The V gene lost 1 base and the J gene lost 0 bases, with 10 bases spanning the gap. Germline V gene sequence: CDR1 MGHRA, CDR2 YSYEKL. The CDR3 has 15 residues. CDR3 in DNA: TGCGCCAGCAGCCAAGGTCGGTCGCTCTCCTACGAGCAGTACTTC. Amino acid sequence: CASSQGRSLSYEQYF.

This clone was picked up a small number of times. The rearrangement uses TRBV28 and TRBJ2-7, with 10 bases fitting TRBD2. The CDR3 consists of 15 residues. V shed 3 bases, J shed 4 bases, and the junction held 6 bases outside the gene matches. Germline CDR1 reads MDHEN; CDR2 reads SYDVKM. The CDR3, as DNA: TGTGCCAGCAGTTTTAGCCTAGCGGGAGCATACGAGCAGTACTTC. Protein sequence: CASSFSLAGAYEQYF.

The chain combines TRBV5-1 with TRBJ2-5, with TRBD1 matching over 10 bases. The closer fit of TRBJ2-7 to the DNA end suggests the J call may be wrong. The CDR3 is made up of 15 amino acids. Germline V gene lookup returns CDR1 SGHRS and CDR2 YFSETQ. The CDR3 loop reads CASSLPGQGIHEQYF. The DNA of the CDR3 is TGCGCCAGCAGCCTACCGGGACAGGGGATCCACGAGCAGTACTTC.

J is TRBJ1-5 and V is TRBV2; the match to TRBD1 covers 7 bases. V shed 5 bases and J 7 bases; nucleotides not matched to a gene: 8. The CDR3 is made up of 14 amino acids. The germline V gene has CDR1 SNHLY and CDR2 FYNNEI. CDR3 residues: CASSRDSSNQPQHF. The CDR3 DNA sequence: TGTGCCAGCAGTCGGGACAGTTCAAACCAGCCCCAGCATTTT.

The chain recombines TRBV25-1 with TRBJ1-5; maybe TRBD1 (6 bases). Deletions cut 8 bases from V and 0 bases from J, with 11 bases between. This CDR3 has 14 residues. Germline V gives CDR1 MGHDK, CDR2 SYGVNS. This CDR3 is CASQDSVSNQPQHF. CDR3 bases: TGTGCCAGCCAGGACAGTGTTAGCAATCAGCCCCAGCATTTT. Based on the CDR3 plus reference TRBV25-1 and TRBJ1-5, the full variable domain is EADIYQTPRYLVIGTGKKITLECSQTMGHDKMYWYQQDPGMELHLIHYSYGVNSTEKGDLSSESTVSRIRTEHFPLTLESARPSHTSQYLCASQDSVSNQPQHFGDGTRLSIL.

The CDR3 DNA follows: TGTGCCAGCAGCTTAGGGGGCAGGGGTCCCTACGAGCAGTACTTC. This codes for CASSLGGRGPYEQYF. This chain uses TRBV7-8 with TRBJ2-5; perhaps TRBD1 as D (6 bases). The DNA matches TRBJ2-7 better at its end, which makes the J call doubtful. The V gene's germline CDR1 is SGHVS and CDR2 FQNEAQ. There are 15 residues in the CDR3.

The V gene is TRBV4-2, the J gene TRBJ1-1, with TRBD1 as a possible D gene (6 bases). Germline V gene lookup returns CDR1 LGHNA and CDR2 YNFKEQ. The CDR3 extends over 16 amino acids. V was cut by 0 bases and J by 1 base, with 12 bases left in between. CDR3 region: CASSQEGGARNTEAFF. The DNA of the CDR3 is TGTGCCAGCAGCCAAGAAGGGGGGGCTAGGAACACTGAAGCTTTCTTT.

The J gene is TRBJ1-2, the V gene TRBV18; D not resolved. From germline, CDR1 is KGHSH and CDR2 LQKENI. The germline V and J ends were trimmed by 3 bases and 4 bases, with 12 bases remaining between them. The CDR3 sequence is 14 residues long. As DNA, the CDR3 is TGTGCCAGCTCACCTAGCCAAAAAGTCTATGGCTACACCTTC. Amino acids: CASSPSQKVYGYTF.

The chain recombines TRBV5-6 with TRBJ1-2; D is uncertain. The germline V gene has CDR1 SGHDT and CDR2 YYEEEE. This CDR3 spans 16 amino acids. Between the trimmed V and J ends, which lost 2 bases and 3 bases, there was a span of 17 bases. In DNA form, the CDR3 reads TGTGCCAGCAGCTTTGCTACATCCCGGCGATACTATGGCTACACCTTC. Its translation is CASSFATSRRYYGYTF.

This clone was seen only once. The chain recombines TRBV10-2 with TRBJ2-1; D is ambiguous. This CDR3 comprises 11 residues. The V end was cut by 6 bases, the J end by 3 bases, with 3 bases between. From germline, CDR1 is WSHSY and CDR2 SAAADI. Here the CDR3 reads CASRIYNEQFF. CDR3 bases: TGCGCCAGCAGGATCTACAATGAGCAGTTCTTC.

The rearrangement joins TRBV5-6 to TRBJ2-7, with 7 bases matching TRBD1. The CDR3 sequence is 17 residues long. J gave up 6 bases and V 0 bases, and 15 bases lay outside the gene matches. Germline loops: CDR1 SGHDT, CDR2 YYEEEE. CDR3 nucleotides: TGTGCCAGCAGCTTGGTCCGCCAGGGAGCTTCAGGGGGCGAGCAGTACTTC. As protein: CASSLVRQGASGGEQYF.

V is TRBV7-9 and J is TRBJ2-5; unclear D gene. V lost 4 bases and J 5 bases, leaving 20 bases between the germline ends. The CDR3 is 16 residues long. Germline V lookup: CDR1 SEHNR, CDR2 FQNEAQ (reference sequence). CDR3 coding DNA: TGTGCCAGCAGCTCCCCTAAGGGAACGCAATACGAGACCCAGTACTTC. It yields the protein CASSSPKGTQYETQYF. Using reference TRBV7-9 and TRBJ2-5 for the parts outside the CDR3, the full variable domain is DTGVSQNPRHKITKRGQNVTFRCDPISEHNRLYWYRQTLGQGPEFLTYFQNEAQLEKSRLLSDRFSAERPKGSFSTLEIQRTEQGDSAMYLCASSSPKGTQYETQYFGPGTRLLVL.

The chain employs TRBV1 and TRBJ2-7; the D call TRBD2 from the table was never checked on the DNA. TRBV1 is given as a pseudogene. CDR3 length: 15 residues. The CDR3: CTSSQRSGRAYEQYF. The CDR3 DNA follows: TGCACCAGCAGCCAAAGAAGCGGGAGGGCCTACGAGCAGTACTTC.

V is TRBV10-3 and J is TRBJ1-1; D not certain. V was trimmed by 2 bases and J by 4 bases, leaving 11 bases between them. The CDR3 spans 14 residues. Germline V gene sequence: CDR1 ENHRY, CDR2 SYGVKD. The CDR3 spells CAISEIMGGTEAFF. CDR3 DNA: TGTGCCATCAGTGAGATAATGGGTGGCACTGAAGCTTTCTTT.

The gene calls are TRBV30 and TRBJ2-5; D is ambiguous. The CDR3 is 14 amino acids. The ends were cut back, 0 bases at V and 1 base at J, with 9 bases in the middle. Germline CDR1 and CDR2: GTSNPN and SVGIG (reference sequence). CDR3 sequence reads: CAWSVLGIQETQYF. CDR3 DNA sequence: TGTGCCTGGAGTGTACTGGGAATCCAAGAGACCCAGTACTTC.

This chain uses TRBV11-3 with TRBJ2-5, with TRBD2 as a possible D gene (6 bases). The closer fit of TRBJ2-7 to the DNA end suggests the J call may be wrong. The CDR3 runs 15 residues. The germline gives CDR1 SGHNT, CDR2 YENEEA. The CDR3 DNA follows: TGTGCCAGCAGCTTAGCCTCCGGGACTCAATACGAGCAGTACTTC. Amino acids: CASSLASGTQYEQYF.

The chain combines TRBV7-9 with TRBJ2-1; 9 positions match TRBD1. Germline CDR1 SEHNR, CDR2 FQNEAQ (reference sequence). V was clipped by 1 base and J by 9 bases; unmatched bases: 4. The CDR3 runs to 14 residues. CDR3 nucleotides: TGTGCCAGCAGCTTAGGACAGGGGGATAGTGAGCAGTTCTTC. Amino acid sequence: CASSLGQGDSEQFF.

This chain joins TRBV6-5 and TRBJ1-2; D not certain. Germline V gives CDR1 MNHEY, CDR2 SVGAGI. The CDR3 is 13 residues long. The V end lost 6 bases, the J end lost 7 bases, and 15 bases lay between the germline ends. The CDR3 sequence: CASRPFSLGGYTF. In DNA form, the CDR3 reads TGTGCCAGCAGGCCCTTCTCCTTGGGTGGCTACACCTTC.

V is TRBV14 and J is TRBJ2-1; TRBD1 matches 9 bases. Trimming removed 3 bases from V and 8 bases from J; junction bases left unmatched: 11. This CDR3 has 16 amino acids. CDR1 and CDR2 from the germline V gene are SGHDN and FVKESK. CDR3 in amino acids: CASSHTGQGSGHEQFF. The CDR3 DNA follows: TGTGCCAGCAGCCACACGGGACAGGGAAGTGGACATGAGCAGTTCTTC.

The rearrangement joins TRBV7-9 to TRBJ2-4, with TRBD2 as a possible D gene (5 bases). CDR1 SEHNR and CDR2 FQNEAQ come from the germline V gene (reference sequence). V lost 5 bases and J 6 bases, leaving 14 bases between the germline ends. This CDR3 region has 14 residues. The DNA for the CDR3 is TGTGCCAGCAGCCCCTACGAGGGTAGAAACATTCAGTACTTC. This sequence encodes CASSPYEGRNIQYF.

The chain combines TRBV11-2 with TRBJ2-7; D unresolved. This CDR3 comprises 12 residues. Germline V gives CDR1 SGHAT, CDR2 FQNNGV. V shed 4 bases and J shed 4 bases, with 8 bases lying between them. The CDR3 loop reads CASSSSSYEQYF. In nucleotides, the CDR3 is TGTGCCAGCAGCTCCTCGTCTTACGAGCAGTACTTC. The whole variable domain, remainder taken from reference TRBV11-2 and TRBJ2-7, is EAGVAQSPRYKIIEKRQSVAFWCNPISGHATLYWYQQILGQGPKLLIQFQNNGVVDDSQLPKDRFSAERLKGVDSTLKIQPAKLEDSAVYLCASSSSSYEQYFGPGTRLTVT.

This sequence joins TRBV9 and TRBJ2-1; TRBD2 agrees at 7 bases. The length of the CDR3 is 13 residues. V dropped 3 bases and J dropped 8; count of bases not matched to a gene: 5. Germline V CDR1 and CDR2: SGDLS, YYNGEE. In DNA, the CDR3 is TGTGCCAGCAGCGGGGGGGGAGCGGATGAGCAGTTCTTC. Its protein is CASSGGGADEQFF.

The chain has TRBV27 and TRBJ2-5; D may be TRBD2 (6 bases). Germline V gene sequence: CDR1 MNHEY, CDR2 SMNVEV (reference sequence). The V and J ends lost 2 bases and 3 bases respectively, with 13 bases between them. This CDR3 contains 15 residues. In nucleotides, the CDR3 is TGTGCCAGCAGTTTAGGCGGGATAATGAAAGAGACCCAGTACTTC. Residues: CASSLGGIMKETQYF.

DNA for the CDR3: TGTGCCACCTCAGCGGGAGTAGGGCAAGAGACCCAGTACTTC. This codes for CATSAGVGQETQYF. The rearrangement uses TRBV10-3 and TRBJ2-5, with 8 bases matching TRBD2. V dropped 10 bases and J dropped 2; count of bases not matched to a gene: 9. The CDR3 loop spans 14 amino acids. CDR1 is ENHRY and CDR2 is SYGVKD in the germline V gene.

V is TRBV11-2 and J is TRBJ2-7; a possible D gene is TRBD2 (5 bases). The germline V gene encodes CDR1 SGHAT and CDR2 FQNNGV. This CDR3 region has 14 residues. Trimming took off 5 bases at V and 6 bases at J, with 17 bases between the two ends. CDR3 sequence (DNA): TGTGCCAGCAGCCGCCCCGGACTGCGGCCCGAGCAGTACTTC. It encodes CASSRPGLRPEQYF.

The chain employs TRBV6-6 and TRBJ1-5; no reliable D call. V lost 4 bases and J lost 5, with 9 bases in between. Looked up from germline, CDR1 is MNHNY and CDR2 is SVGAGI (reference sequence). The CDR3 is 13 amino acids. In nucleotides, the CDR3 is TGTGCCAGCAGTTCAGGCCGTTATCAGCCCCAGCATTTT. This translates into CASSSGRYQPQHF.